The sequence of this T cell receptor beta chain was determined in a study of patients and donors after allogeneic stem cell transplantation. TCRdb reanalysed the RT-PCR reads using MiXCR and keeps one entry per CDR3 protein. The sample contains 150,000 to 200,000 distinct CDR3 sequences, around 28% of which appear only once. V was cut by 0 bases and J by 8 bases, with 15 bases left in between. This CDR3 spans 15 amino acids. CDR1 is SGDLS and CDR2 is YYNGEE in the germline V gene. V and J are TRBV9 and TRBJ2-4; D could derive from TRBD1 or TRBD2 (5 bases each). Sequencing used blood, either unsorted or a sorted T cell fraction (not recorded which). The receptor comes from a human donor who was either an allogeneic HSCT recipient or a stem cell or donor lymphocyte infusion donor (not recorded which). It is not recorded whose cells these are; they may come from a transplant donor. The CDR3 sequence: CASSVAGREKDIQYF. CDR3 DNA sequence: TGTGCCAGCAGCGTAGCGGGCAGGGAGAAGGACATTCAGTACTTC.